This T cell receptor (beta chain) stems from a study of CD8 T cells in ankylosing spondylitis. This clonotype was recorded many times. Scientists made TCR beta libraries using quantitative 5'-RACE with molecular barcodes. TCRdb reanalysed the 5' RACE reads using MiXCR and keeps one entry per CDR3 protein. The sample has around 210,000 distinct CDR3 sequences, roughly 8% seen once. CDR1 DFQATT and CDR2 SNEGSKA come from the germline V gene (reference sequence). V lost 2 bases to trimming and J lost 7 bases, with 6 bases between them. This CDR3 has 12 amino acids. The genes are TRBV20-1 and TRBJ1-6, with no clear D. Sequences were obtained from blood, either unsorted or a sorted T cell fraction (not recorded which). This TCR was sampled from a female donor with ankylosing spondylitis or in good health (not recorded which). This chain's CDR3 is CSARSGNSPLHF. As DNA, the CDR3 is TGCAGTGCTAGATCTGGAAATTCACCCCTCCACTTT.